The present entry profiles one T cell receptor (beta chain) with its context. In its sample, this clonotype was seen a few times. The clone's antigen remains unknown. Base quality data are lacking; no much larger clone is found one base away. The data originate from a study of T-cell reconstitution after alpha-beta-depleted transplantation in children (dated by TCRdb to the mid-2010s). Turning to the overall study: The study quantitatively tracked T-cell immune reconstitution after TCRalphabeta/CD19-depleted allogeneic hematopoietic cell transplantation in children using TCR repertoire profiling. Broad study findings and their caveats: In some patients, the high TCRbeta diversity seen at day 60 was put down to recipient T cells and intrathymic progenitors that had survived conditioning. The apparently early recovery of alphabetaT-cell counts about two months after transplant reportedly depended on only several hundred rapidly expanded clones that came from non-depleted graft cells. Over the following months the frequencies of hyperexpanded clones went down, and after one year T-cell counts and TCRbeta diversity were mostly credited to newly produced T cells.

The method behind the library was PCR. The instrument given in TCRdb is Illumina HiSeq 2500. TCR libraries were prepared with molecular barcoding, using unique molecular identifiers to normalize TCRbeta repertoire quantification. The public reads were reprocessed in TCRdb via fastp at Q25 and MiXCR, keeping in-frame beta chains. Rows are combined by CDR3 protein, so each entry shows the most common genes and DNA. For this sample there are more than 100,000 distinct CDR3 sequences; under 25% appear just once. The ten top clones hold 10% of the sample. CDR1 and CDR2, per the germline V gene (reference sequence), are DFQATT and SNEGSKA. Between the V and J ends, shortened by 3 bases and 3 bases respectively, the junction contains 9 bases. The CDR3 goes from the cysteine to the phenylalanine over 12 residues. Only the CDR3 part of the read is kept: 36 bases, read in frame from the first base. Per the publication, the treatment or condition label means: allogeneic hematopoietic cell transplantation with graft depleted of TCRalphabeta T cells and CD19 B cells. TCRalphabeta/CD19-depleted allogeneic hematopoietic cell grafts were given to the transplant recipients, all of whom were children.

This sequence was found in a male patient between 2 and 10 years old who had a stem cell transplant for chronic granulomatous disease, so the T cells may come from the graft donor. The V and J segments used are TRBV20-1 and TRBJ2-7; the D gene is perhaps TRBD2, from 6 matching bases. Specimen: PBMCs, mostly from graft donor cells, collected 180 days after TCRalphabeta/CD19-depleted stem cell transplant. The CDR3 region has the sequence CSASLGSYEQYF. The DNA sequence is given as TGCAGTGCTAGTCTCGGGAGCTACGAGCAGTACTTC.